This record covers a single TCR beta chain. What this receptor recognizes is not known. No much larger clonotype is one base removed from it; base qualities were not supplied. The library was made by PCR. The instrument given in TCRdb is Illumina HiSeq 2000. TCRdb reprocessed the public reads (quality trimming at Q25 with fastp, clone calling with MiXCR) and kept in-frame beta chains. Merged by CDR3 protein, the rows form single entries marked with the most common genes and DNA. Across this sample there are roughly 14,000 distinct CDR3 sequences, with 50% seen only once. Jointly, the top ten make up 11% to 15% of the sample. V has 7 bases trimmed and J has 0 bases trimmed; junction bases matching no gene number 6. From the cysteine through the phenylalanine, the CDR3 covers 15 amino acids. Solely the CDR3 DNA is kept, with 45 bases framed from the first base. Reading the germline V gene gives CDR1 SGHTA and CDR2 FQGNSA.

The sample belongs to a study of tumor-infiltrating lymphocytes in oesophageal squamous cell carcinoma (dated by TCRdb to 2016 to 2017). Sequences were obtained from blood. This sequence was found in a male donor with esophageal squamous cell carcinoma. The chain employs TRBV7-2 and TRBJ2-1, with 7 bases aligning to TRBD2. The CDR3 loop reads CASTWEGSSYNEQFF. In nucleotide form, the sequence is TGTGCCAGCACCTGGGAGGGGAGCTCCTACAATGAGCAGTTCTTC.